This T cell receptor beta chain was recovered during a study of blood T cell repertoires in COVID-19. As for the study in general: COVID-19 samples from acute and convalescent phases originated in the United States, Italy and Spain.

Only in-frame clones appear in the TCRdb table, and some are missing; sequencing was by immunoSEQ multiplex PCR. Of about 190,000 clones listed, approximately 80% are singletons. Trimming pared 0 bases from V and 9 bases from J, leaving 7 bases between. CDR1 and CDR2 from the germline V gene are SGHRS and YFSETQ. The CDR3 is 13 amino acids. This sequence was found in a human donor in a cohort sampled during active COVID-19. The J gene is TRBJ1-6, the V gene TRBV5-1; D is unresolved. Sequencing input: peripheral blood. The CDR3 DNA reads TGCGCCAGCAGCTTGGGAGATGGTTCACCCCTCCACTTT. This encodes CASSLGDGSPLHF.